The sequence of this T cell receptor beta chain was determined in a study of early T cells in non-severe SARS-CoV-2 infection. TCRdb re-analysed the 5' RACE reads in MiXCR, keeping a single row per CDR3 protein. The repertoire holds around 98,000 distinct CDR3 sequences, with approximately 10% as singletons. The V gene's germline CDR1 is SGHRS and CDR2 YFSETQ. V lost 7 bases to trimming and J lost 5 bases, with 12 bases between them. CDR3 length: 13 residues. The receptor was isolated from an adult who was a healthcare worker with PCR-confirmed SARS-CoV-2 infection or an uninfected control (not recorded which). The sequenced sample was whole blood. The chain recombines TRBV5-1 with TRBJ1-4; weak D call: TRBD1 (6 bases). CDR3 nucleotides: TGCGCCAGCCGAAGAAGGGGGAATGAAAAACTGTTTTTT. It translates to CASRRRGNEKLFF.